This T cell receptor (beta chain) was profiled in a study of blood T cell repertoires in COVID-19. Study details: The United States, Italy and Spain were the sources of the acute and convalescent COVID-19 samples. Sample material is recorded as cDNA or gDNA derived from T cells, B-cell-depleted T cells, or PBMCs.

Profiling relied on immunoSEQ multiplex PCR, and the TCRdb table lists in-frame clones only, not all of them. Among approximately 250,000 clones, around 88% were seen once, and the ten largest hold around 1.3%. All enrollees were roughly 18 to 100 years old and from some 24 US areas. Researchers sorted participants into cohorts using their self-reported clinical history. The germline V gene has CDR1 WSHSY and CDR2 SAAADI. The CDR3 extends over 16 amino acids. V shed 7 bases, J shed 2 bases, and the junction held 9 bases outside the gene matches. Sequenced material: PBMCs or T cells enriched from blood (not recorded which). The clonotype comes from a woman aged 40 to 50 with acute COVID-19. V usage is TRBV10-2 and J usage is TRBJ2-2; 8 nucleotides align to TRBD2. This chain's CDR3 is CASIPAGTRNTGELFF. The DNA for the CDR3 is TGCGCCAGCATCCCGGCCGGGACTAGAAACACCGGGGAGCTGTTTTTT.